Included here is one TCR beta chain sequence, with context. These data belong to a study of cytomegalovirus exposure and HLA in healthy donors. About the research overall: In a later analysis, the roughly 120 validation repertoires were reported to have used the same platform as the roughly 610 first-cohort repertoires.

TCRdb's copy holds only in-frame clones and misses some; the assay was immunoSEQ multiplex PCR. The sample includes some 120,000 clones, about nine tenths seen only once; the top ten take about 2%. The CDR3 spans 13 residues. The germline V gene encodes CDR1 LNHDA and CDR2 SQIVND (reference sequence). V was cut by 5 bases and J by 5 bases, with 12 bases left in between. The TCR sequence derives from a woman aged 18 to 35 in good health and CMV-seronegative. The V gene is TRBV19, the J gene TRBJ2-5; a weak D match, TRBD1 (5 bases). The sample consisted of PBMCs. CDR3 protein: CASSGGRVETQYF. The CDR3 DNA is TGTGCCAGTAGTGGTGGCAGGGTGGAGACCCAGTACTTC.